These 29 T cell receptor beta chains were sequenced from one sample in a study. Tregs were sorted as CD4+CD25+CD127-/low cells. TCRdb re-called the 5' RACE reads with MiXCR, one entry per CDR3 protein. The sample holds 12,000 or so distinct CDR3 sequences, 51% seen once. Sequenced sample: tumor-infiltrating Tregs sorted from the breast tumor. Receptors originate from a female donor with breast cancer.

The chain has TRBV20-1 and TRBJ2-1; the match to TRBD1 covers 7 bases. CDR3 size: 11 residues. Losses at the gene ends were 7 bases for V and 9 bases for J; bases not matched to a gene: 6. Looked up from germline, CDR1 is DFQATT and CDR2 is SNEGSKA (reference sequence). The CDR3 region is CSGNRGIEQFF. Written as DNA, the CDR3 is TGCAGTGGGAACAGGGGTATTGAGCAGTTCTTC.

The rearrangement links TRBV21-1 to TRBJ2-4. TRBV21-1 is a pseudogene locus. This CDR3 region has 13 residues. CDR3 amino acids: CASSNNSKNIQYF. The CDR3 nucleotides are TGTGCCAGCAGCAACAACAGCAAAAACATTCAGTACTTC.

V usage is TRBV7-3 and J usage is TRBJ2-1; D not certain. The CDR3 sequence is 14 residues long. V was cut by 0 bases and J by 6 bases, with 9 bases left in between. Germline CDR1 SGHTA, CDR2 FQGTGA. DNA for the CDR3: TGTGCCAGCAGCTTAACACAGACGGGCAATGAGCAGTTCTTC. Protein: CASSLTQTGNEQFF.

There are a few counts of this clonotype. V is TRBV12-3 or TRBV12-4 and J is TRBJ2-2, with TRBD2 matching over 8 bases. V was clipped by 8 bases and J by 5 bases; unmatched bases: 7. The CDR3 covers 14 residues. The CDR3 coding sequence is TGTGCCAGCGGGAGCGGGAGAGGTACCGGGGAGCTGTTTTTT. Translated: CASGSGRGTGELFF.

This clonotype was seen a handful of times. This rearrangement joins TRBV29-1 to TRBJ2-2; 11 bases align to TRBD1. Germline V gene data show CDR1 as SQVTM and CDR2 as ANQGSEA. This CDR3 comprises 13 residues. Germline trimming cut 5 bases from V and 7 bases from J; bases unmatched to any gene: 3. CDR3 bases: TGCAGCGTTCGGACAGGGGGCATCGGGGAGCTGTTTTTT. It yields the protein CSVRTGGIGELFF.

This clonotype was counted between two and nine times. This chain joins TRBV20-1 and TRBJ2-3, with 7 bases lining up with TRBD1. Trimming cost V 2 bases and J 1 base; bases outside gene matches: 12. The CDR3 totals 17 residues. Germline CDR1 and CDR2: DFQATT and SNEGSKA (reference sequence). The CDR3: CSARKLLRDSRTDTQYF. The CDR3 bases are TGCAGTGCTAGAAAACTACTCCGGGACAGCCGCACAGATACGCAGTATTTT.

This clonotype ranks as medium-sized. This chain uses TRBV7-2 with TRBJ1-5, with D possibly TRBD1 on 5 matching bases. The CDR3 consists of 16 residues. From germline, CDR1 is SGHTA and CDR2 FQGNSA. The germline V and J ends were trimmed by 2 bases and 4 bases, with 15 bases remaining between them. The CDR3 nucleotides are TGTGCCAGCAGCTTATCCGGGACTGCAAATAATCAGCCCCAGCATTTT. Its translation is CASSLSGTANNQPQHF.

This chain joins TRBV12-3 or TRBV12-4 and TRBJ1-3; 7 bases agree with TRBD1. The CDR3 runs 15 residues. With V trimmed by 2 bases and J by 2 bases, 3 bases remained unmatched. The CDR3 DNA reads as TGTGCCAGCAGTTTATTCGGGACAGCTGGAAACACCATATATTTT. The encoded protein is CASSLFGTAGNTIYF.

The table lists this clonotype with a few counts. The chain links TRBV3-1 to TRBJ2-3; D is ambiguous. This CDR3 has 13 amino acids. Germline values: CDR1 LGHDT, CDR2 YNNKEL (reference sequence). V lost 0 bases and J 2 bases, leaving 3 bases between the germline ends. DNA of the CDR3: TGTGCCAGCAGCCAAGACTACACAGATACGCAGTATTTT. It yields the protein CASSQDYTDTQYF.

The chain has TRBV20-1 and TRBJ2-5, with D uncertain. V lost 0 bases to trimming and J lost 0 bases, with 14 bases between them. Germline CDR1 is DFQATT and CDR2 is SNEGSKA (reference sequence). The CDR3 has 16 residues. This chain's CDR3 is CSARDQNADYQETQYF. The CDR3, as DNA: TGCAGTGCTAGAGATCAGAACGCAGATTACCAAGAGACCCAGTACTTC.

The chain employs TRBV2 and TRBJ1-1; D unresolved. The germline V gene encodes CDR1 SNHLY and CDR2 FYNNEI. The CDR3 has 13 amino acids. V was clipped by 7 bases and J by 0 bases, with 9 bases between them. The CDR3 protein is CASNRGMNTEAFF. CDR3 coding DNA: TGTGCCAGCAATCGGGGTATGAACACTGAAGCTTTCTTT.

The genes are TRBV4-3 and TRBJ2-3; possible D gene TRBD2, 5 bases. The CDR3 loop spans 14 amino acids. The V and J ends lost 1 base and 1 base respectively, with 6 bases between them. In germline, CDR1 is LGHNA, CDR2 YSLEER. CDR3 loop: CASSQVLGTDTQYF. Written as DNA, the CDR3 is TGCGCCAGCAGCCAAGTACTAGGCACAGATACGCAGTATTTT.

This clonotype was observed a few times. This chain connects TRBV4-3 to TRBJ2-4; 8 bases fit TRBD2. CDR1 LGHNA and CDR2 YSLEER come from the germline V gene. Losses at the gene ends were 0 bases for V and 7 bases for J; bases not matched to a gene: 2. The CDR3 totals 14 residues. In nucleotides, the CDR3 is TGCGCCAGCAGCCAAGAACCGGGGGGGAACATTCAGTACTTC. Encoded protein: CASSQEPGGNIQYF.

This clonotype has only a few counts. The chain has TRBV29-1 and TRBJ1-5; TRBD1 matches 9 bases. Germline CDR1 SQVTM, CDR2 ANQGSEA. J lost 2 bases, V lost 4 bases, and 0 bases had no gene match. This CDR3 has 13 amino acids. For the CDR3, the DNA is TGCAGCGTTGGGGACAGGGGCAATCAGCCCCAGCATTTT. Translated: CSVGDRGNQPQHF.

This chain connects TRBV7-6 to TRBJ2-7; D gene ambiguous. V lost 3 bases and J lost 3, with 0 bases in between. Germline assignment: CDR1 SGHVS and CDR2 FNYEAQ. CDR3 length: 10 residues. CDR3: CASSFYEQYV. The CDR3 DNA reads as TGTGCCAGCAGCTTCTACGAGCAGTACGTC.

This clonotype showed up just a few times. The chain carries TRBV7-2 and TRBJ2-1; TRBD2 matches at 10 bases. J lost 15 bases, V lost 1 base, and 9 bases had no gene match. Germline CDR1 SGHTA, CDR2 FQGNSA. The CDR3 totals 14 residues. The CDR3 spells CASSLGLGSGGWFF. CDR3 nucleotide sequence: TGTGCCAGCAGCTTAGGGTTGGGTAGCGGGGGGTGGTTCTTC.

The CDR3 DNA reads TGTGCCAGCAGCTTAGCCTTGCTCTACGAGCAGTACGTC. This gives the protein CASSLALLYEQYV. This chain joins TRBV7-8 and TRBJ2-7; no firm D call. V dropped 0 bases and J dropped 3 bases, with 6 bases sitting between them. CDR1 and CDR2 from the germline V gene are SGHVS and FQNEAQ. The CDR3 extends over 13 amino acids.

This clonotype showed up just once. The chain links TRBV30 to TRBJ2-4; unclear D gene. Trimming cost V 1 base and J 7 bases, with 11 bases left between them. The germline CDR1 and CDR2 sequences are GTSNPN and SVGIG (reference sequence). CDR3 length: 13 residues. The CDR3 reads CAWSGSGFNIQYF. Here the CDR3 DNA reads TGTGCCTGGAGTGGAAGTGGATTTAACATTCAGTACTTC.

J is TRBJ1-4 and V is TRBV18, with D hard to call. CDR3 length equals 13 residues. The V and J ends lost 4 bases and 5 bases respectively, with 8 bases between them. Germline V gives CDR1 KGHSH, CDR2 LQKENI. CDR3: CASSRTFNEKLFF. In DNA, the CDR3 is TGTGCCAGCTCACGGACGTTCAATGAAAAACTGTTTTTT.

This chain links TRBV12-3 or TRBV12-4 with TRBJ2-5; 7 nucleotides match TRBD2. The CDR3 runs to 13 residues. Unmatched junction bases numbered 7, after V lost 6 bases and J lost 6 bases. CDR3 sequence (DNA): TGTGCCAGCAGCTTCGGGACTACCAAGACCCAGTACTTC. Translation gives CASSFGTTKTQYF.

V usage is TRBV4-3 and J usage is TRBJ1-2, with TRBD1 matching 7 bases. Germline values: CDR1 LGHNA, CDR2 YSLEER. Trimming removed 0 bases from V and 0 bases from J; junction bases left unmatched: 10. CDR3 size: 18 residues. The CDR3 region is CASSQEYGQVLSNYGYTF. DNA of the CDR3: TGCGCCAGCAGCCAAGAGTACGGACAGGTACTCTCTAACTATGGCTACACCTTC.

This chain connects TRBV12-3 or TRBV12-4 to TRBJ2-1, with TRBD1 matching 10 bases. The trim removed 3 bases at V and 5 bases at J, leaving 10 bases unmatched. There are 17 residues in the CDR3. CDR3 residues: CASSLKWWDRGNNEQFF. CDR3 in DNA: TGTGCCAGCAGTTTGAAGTGGTGGGACAGGGGAAACAATGAGCAGTTCTTC.

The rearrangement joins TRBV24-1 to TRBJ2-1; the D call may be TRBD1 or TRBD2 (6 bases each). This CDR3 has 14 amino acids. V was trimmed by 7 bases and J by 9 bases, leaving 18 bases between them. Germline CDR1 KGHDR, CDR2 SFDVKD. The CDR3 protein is CATSQRGPSFEQFF. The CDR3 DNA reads TGTGCCACCAGCCAACGGGGGCCCTCCTTTGAGCAGTTCTTC.

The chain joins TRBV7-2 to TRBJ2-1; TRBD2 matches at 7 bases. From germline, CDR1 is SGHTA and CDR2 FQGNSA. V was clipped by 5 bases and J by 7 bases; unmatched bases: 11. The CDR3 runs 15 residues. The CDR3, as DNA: TGTGCCAGCAGCGCCGCGGGCGGGAGTTTTAATGAGCAGTTCTTC. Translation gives CASSAAGGSFNEQFF.

CDR3: CASSKSAGWGYTF. The CDR3 DNA reads TGTGCCAGCAGCAAATCGGCAGGCTGGGGCTACACCTTC. The V and J genes are TRBV21-1 and TRBJ1-2. TRBV21-1 corresponds to a pseudogene. The CDR3 covers 13 residues.

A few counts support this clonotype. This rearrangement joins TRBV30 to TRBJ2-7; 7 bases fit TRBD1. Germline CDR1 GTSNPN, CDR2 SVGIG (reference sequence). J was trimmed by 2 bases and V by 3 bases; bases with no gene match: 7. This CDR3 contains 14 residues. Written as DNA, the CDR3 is TGTGCCTGGAGGACGGGACAGCTAACCTACGAGCAGTACTTC. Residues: CAWRTGQLTYEQYF.

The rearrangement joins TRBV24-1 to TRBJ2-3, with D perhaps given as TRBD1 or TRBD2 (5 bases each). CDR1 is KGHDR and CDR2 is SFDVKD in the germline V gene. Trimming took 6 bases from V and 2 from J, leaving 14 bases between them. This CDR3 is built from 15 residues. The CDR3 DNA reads TGTGCCACCAGTAATTCAGGGAGCACCACAGATACGCAGTATTTT. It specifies CATSNSGSTTDTQYF.

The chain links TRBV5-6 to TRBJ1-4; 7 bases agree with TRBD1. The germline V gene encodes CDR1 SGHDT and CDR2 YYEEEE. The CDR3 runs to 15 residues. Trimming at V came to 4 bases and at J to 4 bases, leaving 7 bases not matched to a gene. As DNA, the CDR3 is TGTGCCAGCAGCACCTTAGGGGGCGATAATGAAAAACTGTTTTTT. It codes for CASSTLGGDNEKLFF.

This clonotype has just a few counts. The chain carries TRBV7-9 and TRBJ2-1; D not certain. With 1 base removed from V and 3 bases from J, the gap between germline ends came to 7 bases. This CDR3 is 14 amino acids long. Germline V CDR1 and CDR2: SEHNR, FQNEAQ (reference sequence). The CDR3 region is CASSLDPNYNEQFF. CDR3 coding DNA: TGTGCCAGCAGCTTAGACCCGAACTACAATGAGCAGTTCTTC.